The 12 T cell receptor beta chains reported below all come from one sample, sequenced in a study of radiotherapy plus CTLA-4 blockade in lung cancer. Here immunoSEQ multiplex PCR was the method, and the copy in TCRdb shows in-frame clones only, minus some. The sample records roughly 90,000 clones, 80% to 85% being singletons. The source was peripheral blood, collected from a patient treated with radiotherapy plus ipilimumab. The source is a human donor with non-small cell lung cancer that progressed on radiotherapy plus ipilimumab.

The chain recombines TRBV5-1 with TRBJ1-1, with a possible D match to TRBD1 (6 bases). Germline V gene data show CDR1 as SGHRS and CDR2 as YFSETQ. The CDR3 is 17 amino acids. With 2 bases removed from V and 4 bases from J, the gap between germline ends came to 21 bases. CDR3 in amino acids: CASSLLIGQGPGTEAFF. The CDR3 bases are TGCGCCAGCAGCTTACTAATTGGCCAGGGGCCCGGCACTGAAGCTTTCTTT. The complete variable domain, with remaining parts taken from reference TRBV5-1 and TRBJ1-1, reads KAGVTQTPRYLIKTRGQQVTLSCSPISGHRSVSWYQQTPGQGLQFLFEYFSETQRNKGNFPGRFSGRQFSNSRSEMNVSTLELGDSALYLCASSLLIGQGPGTEAFFGQGTRLTVV.

The chain carries TRBV5-6 and TRBJ1-5, with a possible D match to TRBD1 (6 bases). Germline loops: CDR1 SGHDT, CDR2 YYEEEE. There are 14 residues in the CDR3. V was clipped by 0 bases and J by 7 bases, with 11 bases between them. The CDR3 protein is CASSLEGEGQPQHF. CDR3 sequence (DNA): TGTGCCAGCAGCTTGGAGGGGGAAGGGCAGCCCCAGCATTTT.

J is TRBJ2-1 and V is TRBV30; 9 nucleotides align to TRBD2. V shed 5 bases and J 0 bases; nucleotides not matched to a gene: 8. Germline loops: CDR1 GTSNPN, CDR2 SVGIG (reference sequence). The CDR3 has 16 residues. In nucleotides, the CDR3 is TGTGCCTGGCCCCATAATAGCGGGAGCTCCTACAATGAGCAGTTCTTC. Protein product: CAWPHNSGSSYNEQFF.

This clone came up once. The chain combines TRBV14 with TRBJ1-2; perhaps TRBD1 as D (5 bases). Trimming pared 2 bases from V and 3 bases from J, leaving 19 bases between. The germline gives CDR1 SGHDN, CDR2 FVKESK. The CDR3 contains 17 residues. CDR3 protein: CASSQKGCRDSDYGYTF. The CDR3, as DNA: TGTGCCAGCAGCCAAAAAGGGTGCAGGGATTCGGACTATGGCTACACCTTC.

The rearrangement uses TRBV4-1 and TRBJ1-2, with D maybe TRBD1 (5 bases). Germline V gene lookup returns CDR1 MGHRA and CDR2 YSYEKL. CDR3 length: 16 amino acids. Trimming removed 0 bases from V and 4 bases from J, with 15 bases in between. The CDR3 DNA sequence: TGCGCCAGCAGCCAAGAAGAGACAGAAACATTCTATGGCTACACCTTC. It translates to CASSQEETETFYGYTF.

The chain recombines TRBV4-1 with TRBJ2-1, with D perhaps matching TRBD2 (7 bases). There are 14 residues in the CDR3. The germline gives CDR1 MGHRA, CDR2 YSYEKL. Between the trimmed V and J ends, which lost 0 bases and 8 bases, there was a span of 11 bases. This CDR3 reads CASSQERGGDEQFF. In DNA, the CDR3 is TGCGCCAGCAGCCAAGAAAGAGGGGGGGATGAGCAGTTCTTC.

This rearrangement joins TRBV5-4 to TRBJ2-3; 7 bases map to TRBD1. V lost 4 bases and J lost 2; bases outside the gene matches: 4. The CDR3 sequence is 14 residues long. Germline V gene sequence: CDR1 SGHNT, CDR2 YYREEE (reference sequence). In nucleotides, the CDR3 is TGTGCCAGCAGCACGGGACAGACCACAGATACGCAGTATTTT. Encoded protein: CASSTGQTTDTQYF.

The chain carries TRBV28 and TRBJ2-7, with 9 bases aligning to TRBD1. The CDR3 extends over 16 amino acids. CDR1 is MDHEN and CDR2 is SYDVKM in the germline V gene. Trimming took 5 bases from V and 2 from J; bases not matched to a gene: 10. CDR3 amino acids: CASSTRTGGTPYEQYV. The DNA for the CDR3 is TGTGCCAGCAGTACGCGCACAGGGGGCACTCCCTACGAGCAGTACGTC.

The chain employs TRBV28 and TRBJ2-6; no clear D. The CDR3 spans 14 residues. V was clipped by 3 bases and J by 0 bases, with 3 bases between them. Germline V gene lookup returns CDR1 MDHEN and CDR2 SYDVKM. The CDR3 bases are TGTGCCAGCAGTTTTGACTCTGGGGCCAACGTCCTGACTTTC. It codes for CASSFDSGANVLTF.

This chain connects TRBV6-5 to TRBJ2-7, with 12 bases fitting TRBD2. Germline V gene lookup returns CDR1 MNHEY and CDR2 SVGAGI. The CDR3 covers 15 residues. V trimming: 6 bases; J trimming: 3 bases; junction bases outside the gene matches: 6. CDR3 nucleotide sequence: TGTGCCAGCAGCTCAAGACTAGCGGGAGTCTACGAGCAGTACGTC. The encoded protein is CASSSRLAGVYEQYV.

The chain combines TRBV6-1 with TRBJ2-2; D is ambiguous. Germline values: CDR1 MNHNS, CDR2 SASEGT. The V end was cut by 5 bases, the J end by 5 bases, with 6 bases between. The CDR3 has 12 amino acids. The CDR3, as DNA: TGTGCCAGCAGTTTACATACCGGGGAGCTGTTTTTT. Residues: CASSLHTGELFF.

The V and J genes are TRBV19 and TRBJ2-1; the match to TRBD1 covers 7 bases. There are 17 residues in the CDR3. From germline, CDR1 is LNHDA and CDR2 SQIVND (reference sequence). V was pared by 1 base and J by 0 bases, with 6 bases of the junction left unmatched. CDR3 sequence (DNA): TGTGCCAGTAGTATAGGAGGAGACAGGGACTCCTACAATGAGCAGTTCTTC. This encodes CASSIGGDRDSYNEQFF.